This record covers a single T cell receptor (beta chain). The sample belongs to a study of T cell changes during pregnancy in multiple sclerosis. Sequenced by immunoSEQ multiplex PCR; TCRdb stores in-frame clones only, minus some. The sample records some 110,000 clones, around 90% being singletons. The sequence was obtained from a female donor with multiple sclerosis, enrolled in a pregnancy study. Sample: peripheral blood, taken in the third trimester of pregnancy.

The CDR3 sequence: CASSFSGGRVYEQYF. The CDR3 DNA reads TGTGCCAGCAGTTTCAGCGGAGGGAGGGTATACGAGCAGTACTTC. V and J are TRBV27 and TRBJ2-7, with TRBD2 matching over 7 bases. The V and J ends lost 3 bases and 4 bases, in that order; junction bases with no gene match: 9. The CDR3 spans 15 residues. Germline V gives CDR1 MNHEY, CDR2 SMNVEV (reference sequence).